This T cell receptor (beta chain) was found in a study of blood T cell repertoires in COVID-19. Profiled with immunoSEQ multiplex PCR; TCRdb holds only in-frame clones, not every one. Among about 48,000 clones, around 88% were seen once, and the ten largest hold around 4.9%. V lost 0 bases and J 3 bases, leaving 4 bases between the germline ends. This CDR3 comprises 14 residues. Germline loops: CDR1 SGDLS, CDR2 YYNGEE. This chain connects TRBV9 to TRBJ2-6; D ambiguous. The sample consisted of peripheral blood. This TCR derives from a human donor in a cohort sampled during active COVID-19. The CDR3 loop is CASSVVGGANVLTF. DNA for the CDR3: TGTGCCAGCAGCGTAGTCGGTGGGGCCAACGTCCTGACTTTC.